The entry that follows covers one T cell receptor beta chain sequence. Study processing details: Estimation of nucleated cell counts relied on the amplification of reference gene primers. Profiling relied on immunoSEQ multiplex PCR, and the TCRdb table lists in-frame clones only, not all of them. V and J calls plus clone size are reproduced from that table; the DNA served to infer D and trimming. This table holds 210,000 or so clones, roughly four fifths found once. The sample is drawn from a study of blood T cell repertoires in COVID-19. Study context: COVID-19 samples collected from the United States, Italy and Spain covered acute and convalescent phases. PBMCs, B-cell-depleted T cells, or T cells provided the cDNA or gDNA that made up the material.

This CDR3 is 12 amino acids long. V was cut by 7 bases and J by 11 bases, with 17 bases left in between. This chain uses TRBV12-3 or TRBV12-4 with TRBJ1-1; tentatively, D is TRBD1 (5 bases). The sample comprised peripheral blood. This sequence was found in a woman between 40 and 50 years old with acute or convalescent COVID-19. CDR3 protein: CASTLRGLRAFF. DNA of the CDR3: TGTGCCAGCACCCTAAGGGGACTCCGGGCTTTCTTT.